Described below is a single T cell receptor beta chain sequence and its context. This entry comes from a study of blood T cell repertoires in COVID-19. At the level of the study: Some COVID-19 samples were acute and others convalescent; all came from the United States, Italy and Spain.

Assay used: immunoSEQ multiplex PCR; TCRdb lists only in-frame clones, some missing. The table includes about 66,000 clones, about 86% detected once. The CDR3 is 14 residues long. Germline V gene data show CDR1 as SGHTA and CDR2 as FQGTGA. Trimming cost V 5 bases and J 1 base; bases outside gene matches: 4. The receptor's source is a man in his fifties with active COVID-19. The specimen was peripheral blood. The chain carries TRBV7-3 and TRBJ2-5, with 7 bases matching TRBD2. In DNA, the CDR3 is TGTGCCAGCAGCCCCCGGGGGGTCCAAGAGACCCAGTACTTC. Amino acids: CASSPRGVQETQYF.